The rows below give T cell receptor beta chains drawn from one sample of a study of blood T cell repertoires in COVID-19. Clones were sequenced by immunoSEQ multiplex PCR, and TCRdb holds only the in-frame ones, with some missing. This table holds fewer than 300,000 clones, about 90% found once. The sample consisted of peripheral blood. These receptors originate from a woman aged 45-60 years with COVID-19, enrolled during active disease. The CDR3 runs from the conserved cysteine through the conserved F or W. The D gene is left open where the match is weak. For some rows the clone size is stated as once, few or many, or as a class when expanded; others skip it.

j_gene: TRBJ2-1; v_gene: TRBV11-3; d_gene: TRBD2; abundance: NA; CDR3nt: TGTGCCAGCAGCCTCGGACTAGCGGAGGGTAATGAGCAGTTCTTC; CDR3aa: CASSLGLAEGNEQFF
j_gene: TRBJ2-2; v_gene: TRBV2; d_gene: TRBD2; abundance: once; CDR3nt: TGTGCCAGCACCTCCAGGACTAGCGGGAGTTCGAACACCGGGGAGCTGTTTTTT; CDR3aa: CASTSRTSGSSNTGELFF
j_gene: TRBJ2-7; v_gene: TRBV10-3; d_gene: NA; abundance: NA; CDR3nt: TGTGCCATCAGTGCGCGGGGGCAGCACTCCTACGAGCAGTACTTC; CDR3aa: CAISARGQHSYEQYF
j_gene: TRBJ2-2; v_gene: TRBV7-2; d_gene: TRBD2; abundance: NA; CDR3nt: TGTGCCAGCAGCTTAGCTCGGACTAGCGGGAGGGCATACACCGGGGAGCTGTTTTTT; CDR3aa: CASSLARTSGRAYTGELFF
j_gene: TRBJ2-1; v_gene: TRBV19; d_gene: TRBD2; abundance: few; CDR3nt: TGTGCCAGTATGGGACTAGCGGGAGGTAATTACAATGAGCAGTTCTTC; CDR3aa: CASMGLAGGNYNEQFF
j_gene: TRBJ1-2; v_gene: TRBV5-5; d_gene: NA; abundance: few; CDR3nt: TGTGCCAGCAGCTTGGCAGGAAACGCACCGACCTATGGCTACACCTTC; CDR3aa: CASSLAGNAPTYGYTF
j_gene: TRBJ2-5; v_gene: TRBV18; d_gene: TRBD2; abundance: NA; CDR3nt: TGTGCCAGCTCACCACCGGGGGGGAGAACAGAGACCCAGTACTTC; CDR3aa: CASSPPGGRTETQYF
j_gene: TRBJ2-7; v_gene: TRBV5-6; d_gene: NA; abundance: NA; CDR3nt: TGTGCCAGCAGCTTCCTCCGGGGCGAGCAGTACTTC; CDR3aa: CASSFLRGEQYF
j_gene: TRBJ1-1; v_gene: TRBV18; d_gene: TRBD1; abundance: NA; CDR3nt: TGTGCCAGCTCAGCGACAGGGCTGAACACTGAAGCTTTCTTT; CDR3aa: CASSATGLNTEAFF
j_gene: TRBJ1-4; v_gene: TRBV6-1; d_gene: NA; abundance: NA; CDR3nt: TGTGCCAGCAGTGGCCCTTACAGCAAGTCAACTAATGAAAAACTGTTTTTT; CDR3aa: CASSGPYSKSTNEKLFF
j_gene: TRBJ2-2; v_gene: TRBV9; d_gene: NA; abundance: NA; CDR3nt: TGTGCCAGCAGCGCCCCTGCACAGGGTACCACCGGGGAGCTGTTTTTT; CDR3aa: CASSAPAQGTTGELFF
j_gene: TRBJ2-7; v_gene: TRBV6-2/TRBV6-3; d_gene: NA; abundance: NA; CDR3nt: TGTGCCAGCAGTTACCCATCCGGGACATTTACCTACGAGCAGTACTTC; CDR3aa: CASSYPSGTFTYEQYF
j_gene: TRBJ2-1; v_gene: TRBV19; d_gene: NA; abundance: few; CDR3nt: TGTGCCAGTAGTATGAGAGGTGACAATGAGCAGTTCTTC; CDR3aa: CASSMRGDNEQFF
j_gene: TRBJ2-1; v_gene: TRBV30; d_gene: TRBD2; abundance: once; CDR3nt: TGTGCCTGGAGTGTAATGACTAGCGGGAGGGACAATGAGCAGTTCTTC; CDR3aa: CAWSVMTSGRDNEQFF
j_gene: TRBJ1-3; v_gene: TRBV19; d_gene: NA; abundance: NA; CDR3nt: TGTGCCAGTAGGGGGACACTCACGCGGTCTGGAAACACCATATATTTT; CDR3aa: CASRGTLTRSGNTIYF
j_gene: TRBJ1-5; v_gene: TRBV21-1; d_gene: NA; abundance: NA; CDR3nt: TGTGCCAGCAGCAAAGAGTCTCGGCAGGGGAGAAATTTGGGTAAGTATCAGCCCCAGCATTTT; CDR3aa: CASSKESRQGRNLGKYQPQHF
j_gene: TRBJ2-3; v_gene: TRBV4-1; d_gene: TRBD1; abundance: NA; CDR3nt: TGCGCCAGCAGCCAAGGCCCCCAGGGGGACAGGGCGGCAGATACGCAGTATTTT; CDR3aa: CASSQGPQGDRAADTQYF
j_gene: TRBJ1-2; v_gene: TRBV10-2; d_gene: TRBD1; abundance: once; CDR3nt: TGCGCCAGCAGTACCGGGACAGCGGGCTATGGCTACACCTTC; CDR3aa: CASSTGTAGYGYTF
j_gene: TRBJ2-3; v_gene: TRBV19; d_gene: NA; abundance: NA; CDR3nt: TGTGCCAGTAGTATCTCCAGCGGCGGGGCAGATACGCAGTATTTT; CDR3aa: CASSISSGGADTQYF
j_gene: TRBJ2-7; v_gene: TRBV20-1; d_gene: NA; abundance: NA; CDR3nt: TGCAGTGCTAGTTATCGGGAGTGGGAGCAGTACTTC; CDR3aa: CSASYREWEQYF
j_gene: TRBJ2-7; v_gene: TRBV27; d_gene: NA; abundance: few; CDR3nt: TGTGCCAGCAGTCTACAGGGTTCCTACGAGCAGTACTTC; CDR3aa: CASSLQGSYEQYF
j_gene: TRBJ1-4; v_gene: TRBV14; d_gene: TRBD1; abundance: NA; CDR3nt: TGTGCCAGCAGCCTAGTACAGGGGGCAAATGAAAAACTGTTTTTT; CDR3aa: CASSLVQGANEKLFF